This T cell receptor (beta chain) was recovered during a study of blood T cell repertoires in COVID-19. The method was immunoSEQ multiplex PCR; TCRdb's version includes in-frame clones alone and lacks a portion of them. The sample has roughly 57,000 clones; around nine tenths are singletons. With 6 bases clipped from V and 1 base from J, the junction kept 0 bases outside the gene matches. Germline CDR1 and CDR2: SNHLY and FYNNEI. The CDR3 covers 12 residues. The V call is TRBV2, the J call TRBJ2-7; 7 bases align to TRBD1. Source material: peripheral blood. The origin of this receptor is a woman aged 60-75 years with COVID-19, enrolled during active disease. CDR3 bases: TGTGCCAGCAGGGGACAGTCCTACGAGCAGTACTTC. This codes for CASRGQSYEQYF.